A single sample is the source of the 9 T cell receptor beta chains below, sequenced in a study of response to subunit inactivated influenza vaccine. In TCRdb, the RT-PCR reads were re-called with MiXCR into one record per CDR3 protein. The sample yields under 200,000 distinct CDR3 sequences, about 11% seen once. The starting material was CD8+ T cells sorted from PBMCs, obtained about 24 months after vaccination. The receptors shown here come from a man aged 45-69 years who received an inactivated influenza vaccine.

This clonotype is labeled medium-sized. The genes are TRBV6-2 or TRBV6-3 and TRBJ2-1; the D gene is possibly TRBD2 (6 bases). Germline V gives CDR1 MNHEY, CDR2 SVGEGT. Trimming took off 1 base at V and 7 bases at J, with 14 bases between the two ends. This CDR3 comprises 15 residues. The CDR3 protein is CASSYLAEGENEQFF. CDR3 in DNA: TGTGCCAGCAGTTACTTAGCGGAGGGCGAGAATGAGCAGTTCTTC.

V is TRBV13 and J is TRBJ2-6; unclear D gene. In germline, CDR1 is PRHDT, CDR2 FYEKMQ (reference sequence). V dropped 1 base and J dropped 2 bases, with 12 bases sitting between them. This CDR3 contains 17 residues. The CDR3 here is CASSLAGSGTGANVLTF. CDR3 DNA sequence: TGTGCCAGCAGCTTAGCAGGCAGTGGAACTGGGGCCAACGTCCTGACTTTC.

This clonotype was seen repeatedly, ten times or more. This chain connects TRBV6-1 to TRBJ1-1, with 10 bases identical to TRBD1. Trimming took 6 bases from V and 6 from J; bases not matched to a gene: 4. The CDR3 contains 13 residues. In germline, CDR1 is MNHNS, CDR2 SASEGT. CDR3 bases: TGTGCCAGCAGACCGGACAGGGGGGCTGAAGCTTTCTTT. It codes for CASRPDRGAEAFF.

This clonotype was counted a few times. The chain couples TRBV20-1 to TRBJ2-7; D unresolved. CDR1 and CDR2 from the germline V gene are DFQATT and SNEGSKA (reference sequence). The CDR3 contains 13 residues. The germline V and J ends were trimmed by 0 bases and 5 bases, with 11 bases remaining between them. The CDR3 DNA follows: TGCAGTGCTAGAGATCGGCGCGGTCACGAGCAGTACTTC. This sequence encodes CSARDRRGHEQYF.

The V call is TRBV7-8, the J call TRBJ2-7, with 7 bases that match TRBD2. The CDR3 spans 16 residues. After removal of 3 bases from V and 0 bases from J, the junction contained 8 bases not matched to a gene. The germline gives CDR1 SGHVS, CDR2 FQNEAQ. The CDR3 DNA sequence: TGTGCCAGCAGCTTGGCTAGCGGCTCGATCTCCTACGAGCAGTACTTC. It yields the protein CASSLASGSISYEQYF. The variable domain in full, completed from reference TRBV7-8 and TRBJ2-7, reads GAGVSQSPRYKVAKRGQDVALRCDPISGHVSLFWYQQALGQGPEFLTYFQNEAQLDKSGLPSDRFFAERPEGSVSTLKIQRTQQEDSAVYLCASSLASGSISYEQYFGPGTRLTVT.

V usage is TRBV4-2 and J usage is TRBJ2-2; no clear D. Looked up from germline, CDR1 is LGHNA and CDR2 is YNFKEQ. The CDR3 spans 13 residues. Trimming took 1 base from V and 10 from J, leaving 10 bases between them. For the CDR3, the DNA is TGTGCCAGCAGCCAAGGGCCCTCGGAGGAGCTGTTTTTT. This translates into CASSQGPSEELFF.

This clonotype was found a few times. J is TRBJ2-3 and V is TRBV5-6, with D uncertain. V dropped 2 bases and J dropped 4 bases, with 14 bases sitting between them. The V gene's germline CDR1 is SGHDT and CDR2 YYEEEE. The CDR3 contains 15 residues. The CDR3 DNA sequence: TGTGCCAGCAGCTTATTGCGGTGGGCGGCAGATACGCAGTATTTT. Its protein product is CASSLLRWAADTQYF.

This clonotype has a handful of counts. J is TRBJ1-1 and V is TRBV5-1; 10 nucleotides agree with TRBD1. The J segment lost 4 bases and the V segment lost 2 bases, leaving 8 bases of the junction unmatched. Germline lookup yields CDR1 SGHRS and CDR2 YFSETQ. The CDR3 extends over 16 amino acids. The CDR3 region has the DNA TGCGCCAGCAGCTTTCCCACCCGACAGGGGGCCACTGAAGCTTTCTTT. Translation: CASSFPTRQGATEAFF.

This clonotype was seen only a few times. The chain carries TRBV20-1 and TRBJ2-7; possible D gene TRBD1, 6 bases. V lost 6 bases to trimming and J lost 2 bases, with 20 bases between them. Germline V gives CDR1 DFQATT, CDR2 SNEGSKA (reference sequence). This CDR3 comprises 15 residues. The CDR3 DNA is TGCAGTGCCGAAGGGGCCCCAGGGGTCCCCTACGAGCAGTACTTC. The encoded protein is CSAEGAPGVPYEQYF.